One TCR beta chain is described in this entry. This specimen belongs to a study of cytomegalovirus exposure and HLA in healthy donors. PCR employed 60 Vbeta and 13 Jbeta primers. Sequencing was performed with immunoSEQ multiplex PCR; in TCRdb, only in-frame clones are kept and a portion is missing. The profile shows about 210,000 clones, 78% of them singletons. The TCR was taken from a boy between 10 and 17 years old in good health and CMV-seronegative. The material sequenced was PBMCs.

The DNA of the CDR3 is TGCGCCAGCCGCGAACAGGGGGCAAGGACTAATGAAAAACTGTTTTTT. Its translation: CASREQGARTNEKLFF. The genes are TRBV5-1 and TRBJ1-4; TRBD1 matches at 9 bases. Losses at the gene ends were 7 bases for V and 2 bases for J; bases not matched to a gene: 9. The CDR3 runs 16 residues. Germline CDR1 is SGHRS and CDR2 is YFSETQ.